The 18 T cell receptor beta chains presented below share a single source sample, sequenced in a study of blood T cell repertoires in COVID-19. Measured with immunoSEQ multiplex PCR; TCRdb has only the in-frame clones, and not every one. Of 20,000 to 25,000 clones in the sample, about 91% were seen once. What was sequenced was peripheral blood. The receptors derive from a man in his 70s with active COVID-19.

V usage is TRBV4-2 and J usage is TRBJ2-3; 9 bases map to TRBD2. The CDR3 is 14 residues long. The V gene end was trimmed by 4 bases and the J gene end by 3 bases; junction bases not matched to a gene: 2. Germline values: CDR1 LGHNA, CDR2 YNFKEQ. The CDR3: CASSPRGGTDTQYF. The CDR3 DNA reads as TGTGCCAGCAGCCCGCGGGGGGGGACAGATACGCAGTATTTT.

This clone has a single count. The V gene is TRBV6-5, the J gene TRBJ2-5, with TRBD1 identical over 7 bases. The CDR3 totals 14 residues. The trim removed 5 bases at V and 3 bases at J, leaving 6 bases unmatched. The V gene's germline CDR1 is MNHEY and CDR2 SVGAGI. The DNA of the CDR3 is TGTGCCAGCAGTCTAGACAGGGTTGAAGAGACCCAGTACTTC. This encodes CASSLDRVEETQYF.

The rearrangement uses TRBV2 and TRBJ1-6, with 7 positions matching TRBD1. The CDR3 covers 17 residues. V lost 2 bases to trimming and J lost 5 bases; unmatched junction nucleotides: 9. Germline lookup yields CDR1 SNHLY and CDR2 FYNNEI. CDR3 coding DNA: TGTGCCAGCAGTGAATGGTATTACAGGGGCCATAATTCACCCCTCCACTTT. It is translated as CASSEWYYRGHNSPLHF.

The rearrangement links TRBV7-9 to TRBJ1-1; no definite D call. This CDR3 has 12 residues. CDR1 SEHNR and CDR2 FQNEAQ come from the germline V gene (reference sequence). V lost 0 bases and J lost 8, with 7 bases in between. CDR3 nucleotide sequence: TGTGCCAGCAGCTTAGCCACAGCAGAAGCTTTCTTT. It translates to CASSLATAEAFF.

This chain uses TRBV4-3 with TRBJ2-7; D is perhaps TRBD2 (5 bases). CDR3 length: 15 residues. Germline lookup yields CDR1 LGHNA and CDR2 YSLEER. The ends were cut back, 4 bases at V and 5 bases at J, with 18 bases in the middle. CDR3 sequence: CASSPGTGWVHEQYF. Written as DNA, the CDR3 is TGCGCCAGCAGCCCTGGAACGGGGTGGGTCCACGAGCAGTACTTC.

V gene TRBV5-1 combines with J gene TRBJ2-1; 10 nucleotides match TRBD2. CDR1 is SGHRS and CDR2 is YFSETQ in the germline V gene. The CDR3 runs to 16 residues. J gave up 5 bases and V 3 bases, and 8 bases lay outside the gene matches. The CDR3 here is CASSSAGTSADNEQFF. CDR3 DNA: TGCGCCAGCAGCTCAGCCGGGACTAGCGCCGACAATGAGCAGTTCTTC.

V usage is TRBV4-3 and J usage is TRBJ1-1; 8 bases are shared with TRBD1. CDR3 size: 17 residues. In germline, CDR1 is LGHNA, CDR2 YSLEER. J lost 1 base, V lost 3 bases, and 10 bases had no gene match. The CDR3 loop reads CASSHRPGTGENTEAFF. The CDR3 coding sequence is TGCGCCAGCAGCCACCGTCCCGGGACAGGAGAGAACACTGAAGCTTTCTTT.

The chain combines TRBV4-1 with TRBJ2-7; the D gene is possibly TRBD2 (6 bases). Germline values: CDR1 MGHRA, CDR2 YSYEKL. The CDR3 extends over 15 amino acids. Trimming shortened V by 4 bases and J by 0 bases, and 13 bases separated the two germline ends. The CDR3 spells CASSPKLASSYEQYF. CDR3 DNA: TGCGCCAGCAGCCCGAAACTAGCTAGCTCCTACGAGCAGTACTTC.

The rearrangement joins TRBV7-9 to TRBJ1-4; D gene ambiguous. CDR1 SEHNR and CDR2 FQNEAQ come from the germline V gene (reference sequence). This CDR3 has 15 residues. Trimming removed 2 bases at V and 0 bases at J, with 7 bases between. The CDR3 region is CASSLTDATNEKLFF. In DNA, the CDR3 is TGTGCCAGCAGCTTAACAGATGCAACTAATGAAAAACTGTTTTTT.

The rearrangement links TRBV29-1 to TRBJ2-2, with D perhaps matching TRBD1 (6 bases). This CDR3 has 15 amino acids. Trimming took 7 bases from V and 5 from J, leaving 20 bases between them. The germline CDR1 and CDR2 sequences are SQVTM and ANQGSEA. The DNA of the CDR3 is TGCAGCGCTAGAACAGGGAGCTCAGGAACCGGGGAGCTGTTTTTT. It is translated as CSARTGSSGTGELFF.

V and J are TRBV3-1 (or the pseudogene TRBV3-2) and TRBJ1-1, with D perhaps TRBD1 (6 bases). The CDR3 length is 12 residues. V was cut by 0 bases and J by 12 bases, with 11 bases left in between. Germline-derived CDR1 and CDR2 are LGHDT and YNNKEL (reference sequence). CDR3 sequence: CASSQDPGATFF. The CDR3 DNA reads as TGTGCCAGCAGCCAAGATCCAGGGGCGACTTTCTTT.

The chain uses TRBV28 and TRBJ2-3, with TRBD1 matching over 7 bases. V dropped 7 bases and J dropped 8; count of bases not matched to a gene: 9. The CDR3 is made up of 13 amino acids. Germline lookup yields CDR1 MDHEN and CDR2 SYDVKM. This chain's CDR3 is CASIRDRGVTQYF. Written as DNA, the CDR3 is TGTGCCAGCATCCGGGACAGAGGGGTTACGCAGTATTTT. Together with reference TRBV28 and TRBJ2-3, the CDR3 gives the full variable domain: DVKVTQSSRYLVKRTGEKVFLECVQDMDHENMFWYRQDPGLGLRLIYFSYDVKMKEKGDIPEGYSVSREKKERFSLILESASTNQTSMYLCASIRDRGVTQYFGPGTRLTVL.

The chain employs TRBV24-1 and TRBJ2-1; TRBD2 is a possible D gene (6 bases). Trimming removed 3 bases at V and 15 bases at J, with 23 bases between. The CDR3 consists of 15 residues. The germline V gene encodes CDR1 KGHDR and CDR2 SFDVKD. The CDR3 here is CATSDPGAGTDGWFF. The CDR3, as DNA: TGTGCCACCAGTGATCCGGGTGCGGGGACGGACGGGTGGTTCTTC.

V gene TRBV7-2 combines with J gene TRBJ2-7; 11 nucleotides match TRBD1. The CDR3 is 16 amino acids. The germline V gene encodes CDR1 SGHTA and CDR2 FQGNSA. Trimming took 4 bases from V and 3 from J; bases not matched to a gene: 8. CDR3 amino acids: CASSSGTGGFLYEQYF. CDR3 coding DNA: TGTGCCAGCAGCTCGGGGACAGGGGGGTTCCTCTACGAGCAGTACTTC.

The chain couples TRBV28 to TRBJ2-5; 7 nucleotides line up with TRBD2. V was pared by 8 bases and J by 3 bases, with 12 bases of the junction left unmatched. CDR1 is MDHEN and CDR2 is SYDVKM in the germline V gene. The CDR3 is 15 residues long. As DNA, the CDR3 is TGTGCCAGCGCCCTTGAGACTAGCAGAGAAGAGACCCAGTACTTC. This codes for CASALETSREETQYF.

This clone was seen only a few times. This chain uses TRBV27 with TRBJ1-6; D ambiguous. The CDR3 extends over 14 amino acids. The V end was cut by 2 bases, the J end by 10 bases, with 12 bases between. Germline V gene sequence: CDR1 MNHEY, CDR2 SMNVEV (reference sequence). The CDR3 is CASSLDPEGSPLHF. The CDR3 DNA is TGTGCCAGCAGTTTAGACCCGGAGGGCTCACCCCTCCACTTT.

V gene TRBV5-8 combines with J gene TRBJ1-5, with 7 bases aligning to TRBD1. This CDR3 comprises 16 residues. Germline CDR1 and CDR2: SGHTS and YDEGEE. V lost 1 base to trimming and J lost 3 bases; unmatched junction nucleotides: 7. The CDR3 loop reads CASSLKGAPPNQPQHF. DNA for the CDR3: TGTGCCAGCAGCTTGAAGGGGGCCCCCCCCAATCAGCCCCAGCATTTT.

This clone was recorded once. The chain combines TRBV30 with TRBJ1-4; 7 nucleotides agree with TRBD1. This CDR3 spans 13 amino acids. Germline V CDR1 and CDR2: GTSNPN, SVGIG (reference sequence). After removal of 7 bases from V and 5 bases from J, the junction contained 7 bases not matched to a gene. CDR3 amino acids: CASGQSGNEKLFF. CDR3 nucleotide sequence: TGTGCCTCGGGACAGTCGGGAAATGAAAAACTGTTTTTT. The full variable domain, completed using reference TRBV30 and TRBJ1-4, is SQTIHQWPATLVQPVGSPLSLECTVEGTSNPNLYWYRQAAGRGLQLLFYSVGIGQISSEVPQNLSASRPQDRQFILSSKKLLLSDSGFYLCASGQSGNEKLFFGSGTQLSVL.